This T cell receptor (beta chain) is from a study of cytomegalovirus exposure and HLA in healthy donors. Donors sampled were nominally healthy, though unrecorded immune exposures were likely. 60 Vbeta and 13 Jbeta primers were used in PCR. Authors' data handling: An analysis performed later counted around 86 million unique TCR beta chains (roughly 11 million of them shared). Profiled with immunoSEQ multiplex PCR; TCRdb holds only in-frame clones, not every one. That table is the source of V, J and clone size, and D and trimming were worked out from the DNA. The sample carries 85,000 to 100,000 clones, roughly 71% recorded once. The CDR3 has 16 amino acids. Germline V gene data show CDR1 as GTSNPN and CDR2 as SVGIG (reference sequence). The V segment lost 3 bases and the J segment 4 bases; nucleotides outside the gene matches: 11.

The specimen was PBMCs. The receptor's source is a woman aged 40-49 years in good health and CMV-seronegative. This rearrangement joins TRBV30 to TRBJ2-3; 9 nucleotides line up with TRBD2. The CDR3 region has the DNA TGTGCCTGGAGCCGCGGGGGGGCCCTTCTTTCAGATACGCAGTATTTT. As protein: CAWSRGGALLSDTQYF.